Sequencing of this T cell receptor beta chain was carried out in a study of blood T cell repertoires in COVID-19. The germline gives CDR1 KGHSH, CDR2 LQKENI. The V end was cut by 0 bases, the J end by 1 base, with 9 bases between. The CDR3 totals 16 residues. In the authors' methods: It was from reference gene primer amplification that nucleated cell counts were estimated. The data were produced by immunoSEQ multiplex PCR, yet TCRdb's version contains in-frame clones alone and is incomplete. From that table come the V and J calls and clone size; the DNA was used to work out D and trimming. This sample has some 330,000 clones, with roughly 90% found just once.

The sequencing input was PBMCs or T cells enriched from blood (not recorded which). This clonotype was sampled from a woman aged 25 to 39 who had recovered from COVID-19. The chain has TRBV18 and TRBJ2-2; tentative D call: TRBD1 (5 bases). The CDR3 nucleotides are TGTGCCAGCTCACCACCGGCAGGGCGGAACACCGGGGAGCTGTTTTTT. This gives the protein CASSPPAGRNTGELFF.